These 23 T cell receptor beta chains originate from one sample sequenced in a study of OX40 agonist ivuxolimab in advanced cancers. Data came from immunoSEQ multiplex PCR; TCRdb stores just in-frame clones and leaves some out. Here the sample spans more than 80,000 clones, under 95% being singletons. Sample: CD4+ or CD8+ T cells sorted from blood, taken in a trial of the OX40 agonist ivuxolimab. These receptors were collected from an adult with an advanced solid tumor such as melanoma, head and neck, liver or kidney cancer.

The CDR3 spells CASTFTGGRETQYF. CDR3 nucleotide sequence: TGTGCCAGCACCTTCACCGGGGGGCGGGAGACCCAGTACTTC. The V and J genes are TRBV5-6 and TRBJ2-5; D is perhaps TRBD2 (7 bases). The CDR3 length is 14 residues. The V gene's germline CDR1 is SGHDT and CDR2 YYEEEE. The V and J ends lost 6 bases and 5 bases respectively, with 17 bases between them.

This clone was picked up one time. The chain is built from TRBV9 and TRBJ1-2; no reliable D call. Trimming took off 0 bases at V and 2 bases at J, with 5 bases between the two ends. This CDR3 has 13 residues. Germline V CDR1 and CDR2: SGDLS, YYNGEE. The CDR3 protein is CASSVEENYGYTF. The CDR3 DNA reads TGTGCCAGCAGCGTAGAAGAGAACTATGGCTACACCTTC.

This clone was observed once. This chain links TRBV7-9 with TRBJ2-5; D remains unclear. Deletions cut 4 bases from V and 4 bases from J, with 13 bases between. Germline V gene sequence: CDR1 SEHNR, CDR2 FQNEAQ (reference sequence). The CDR3 runs to 14 residues. The CDR3 region is CASSSPRKLETQYF. In DNA, the CDR3 is TGTGCCAGCAGCTCTCCCCGTAAGCTAGAGACCCAGTACTTC.

This clone has a single count. The genes are TRBV19 and TRBJ1-3; D is perhaps TRBD1 (6 bases). Germline V gives CDR1 LNHDA, CDR2 SQIVND (reference sequence). The CDR3 has 14 amino acids. Trimming removed 10 bases from V and 4 bases from J, with 17 bases in between. For the CDR3, the DNA is TGTGCCACAAATCACAGGGACGACGGAAACACCATATATTTT. As protein: CATNHRDDGNTIYF.

The rearrangement joins TRBV7-2 to TRBJ1-1; perhaps TRBD1 as D (5 bases). Between the trimmed V and J ends, which lost 3 bases and 5 bases, there was a span of 25 bases. Germline values: CDR1 SGHTA, CDR2 FQGNSA. CDR3 size: 18 residues. The chain's CDR3 is CASSLFLAPLGEGTEAFF. The CDR3 bases are TGTGCCAGCAGCTTGTTTCTGGCCCCATTAGGGGAAGGTACTGAAGCTTTCTTT.

This clone turned up a few times. The genes are TRBV10-3 and TRBJ1-1, with 7 bases fitting TRBD1. Germline-derived CDR1 and CDR2 are ENHRY and SYGVKD. The CDR3 runs 16 residues. J was trimmed by 3 bases and V by 6 bases; bases with no gene match: 13. CDR3 amino acids: CAIREGTDVGYTEAFF. CDR3 DNA: TGTGCCATCAGGGAGGGGACAGATGTTGGGTACACTGAAGCTTTCTTT.

The chain couples TRBV5-4 to TRBJ1-2; D is possibly TRBD1 (6 bases). The germline V gene encodes CDR1 SGHNT and CDR2 YYREEE (reference sequence). This CDR3 spans 14 amino acids. The V end was cut by 0 bases, the J end by 7 bases, with 13 bases between. CDR3 nucleotides: TGTGCCAGCAGCTTGGGGGGGGGCCGGTTTGGCTACACCTTC. Translating gives CASSLGGGRFGYTF. Full variable domain (outside the CDR3, taken from reference TRBV5-4 and TRBJ1-2): ETGVTQSPTHLIKTRGQQVTLRCSSQSGHNTVSWYQQALGQGPQFIFQYYREEENGRGNFPPRFSGLQFPNYSSELNVNALELDDSALYLCASSLGGGRFGYTFGSGTRLTVV.

This chain links TRBV23-1 with TRBJ1-4; 12 positions match TRBD1. TRBV23-1 is known as an ORF, though its function is uncertain. The J segment lost 7 bases and the V segment lost 7 bases, leaving 7 bases of the junction unmatched. The CDR3 is 15 amino acids. The DNA for the CDR3 is TGCGCCAGCAAGGGGACAGGGGGCGCCGGTGAAAAACTGTTTTTT. Translation: CASKGTGGAGEKLFF.

This clone was seen once. This chain joins TRBV6-5 and TRBJ1-2, with D possibly TRBD1 on 5 matching bases. Germline V CDR1 and CDR2: MNHEY, SVGAGI. The CDR3 runs to 11 residues. Trimming left V 2 bases short and J 8 bases short, with 6 bases between. The CDR3 nucleotides read TGTGCCAGCAGTTACGAGGGGGGCTACACCTTC. This gives the protein CASSYEGGYTF.

The V call is TRBV7-6, the J call TRBJ1-5; D gene unclear. The CDR3 has 13 amino acids. Germline CDR1 and CDR2: SGHVS and FNYEAQ. Trimming removed 1 base at V and 4 bases at J, with 5 bases between. CDR3 residues: CASSLGVNQPQHF. DNA for the CDR3: TGTGCCAGCAGCTTAGGAGTTAATCAGCCCCAGCATTTT.

The chain employs TRBV27 and TRBJ1-4; 12 bases match TRBD1. The CDR3 contains 15 residues. Germline V gene lookup returns CDR1 MNHEY and CDR2 SMNVEV (reference sequence). V gave up 4 bases and J gave up 8 bases; unmatched junction bases: 5. As DNA, the CDR3 is TGTGCCAGCAGTTCGGGACAGGGGGCGGTCGAAAAACTGTTTTTT. This gives the protein CASSSGQGAVEKLFF.

The chain is built from TRBV7-8 and TRBJ2-7, with no clear D. CDR1 and CDR2 (germline): SGHVS, FQNEAQ. V lost 0 bases, J lost 4 bases, and 13 bases lay in between. The CDR3 length is 15 residues. CDR3 nucleotide sequence: TGTGCCAGCAGCTTAGCGCATCTAGGGAATTACGAGCAGTACTTC. This sequence encodes CASSLAHLGNYEQYF.

The rearrangement joins TRBV11-2 to TRBJ1-4; TRBD1 is a possible D gene (5 bases). V was clipped by 4 bases and J by 4 bases, with 13 bases between them. The CDR3 loop spans 15 amino acids. Germline V gives CDR1 SGHAT, CDR2 FQNNGV. CDR3 amino acids: CASSSPGRLNEKLFF. CDR3 DNA sequence: TGTGCCAGCAGCTCCCCGGGACGGCTTAATGAAAAACTGTTTTTT. Together with reference TRBV11-2 and TRBJ1-4, the CDR3 gives the full variable domain: EAGVAQSPRYKIIEKRQSVAFWCNPISGHATLYWYQQILGQGPKLLIQFQNNGVVDDSQLPKDRFSAERLKGVDSTLKIQPAKLEDSAVYLCASSSPGRLNEKLFFGSGTQLSVL.

The chain couples TRBV27 to TRBJ1-5, with no clear D. Germline assignment: CDR1 MNHEY and CDR2 SMNVEV (reference sequence). Trimming pared 2 bases from V and 5 bases from J, leaving 7 bases between. The CDR3 consists of 13 residues. The CDR3 protein is CASSLGVHQPQHF. CDR3 nucleotide sequence: TGTGCCAGCAGTTTAGGGGTTCATCAGCCCCAGCATTTT.

The gene calls are TRBV30 and TRBJ1-2, with D tentatively TRBD1 (5 bases). This CDR3 contains 13 residues. V was trimmed by 2 bases and J by 4 bases, leaving 11 bases between them. Per germline, CDR1 GTSNPN and CDR2 SVGIG (reference sequence). In DNA, the CDR3 is TGTGCCTGGAGTTTCGGGGGTGGCTATGGCTACACCTTC. Protein: CAWSFGGGYGYTF.

This rearrangement joins TRBV19 to TRBJ1-2, with D uncertain. The CDR3 is 13 residues long. CDR1 is LNHDA and CDR2 is SQIVND in the germline V gene (reference sequence). The V and J ends lost 8 bases and 2 bases respectively, with 12 bases between them. The CDR3 nucleotides are TGTGCCAGTGGGTACGATAAGAACTATGGCTACACCTTC. Translated, it gives CASGYDKNYGYTF.

The CDR3 DNA is TGTGCCAGCAGCTTGGGACAGGGGAACTATGGCTACACCTTC. Its protein is CASSLGQGNYGYTF. The chain uses TRBV9 and TRBJ1-2, with TRBD1 matching over 10 bases. This CDR3 is built from 14 residues. Germline V CDR1 and CDR2: SGDLS, YYNGEE. J lost 2 bases, V lost 4 bases, and 2 bases had no gene match.

The CDR3 DNA reads TGCAGCGTTCCAAAGTCCCTTGAGAAAGGGGGGAGGACTGAAGCTTTCTTT. Translating it yields CSVPKSLEKGGRTEAFF. The rearrangement uses TRBV29-1 and TRBJ1-1, with D possibly being TRBD1 (6 bases). V was shortened by 5 bases and J by 5 bases, with 27 bases between the two germline ends. Germline V gene lookup returns CDR1 SQVTM and CDR2 ANQGSEA. The CDR3 loop spans 17 amino acids.

About this clone itself: The same CDR3 arises from other DNA sequences in this sample as well. V usage is TRBV9 and J usage is TRBJ1-5; a weak D match, TRBD1 (5 bases). Trimming stripped 2 bases from V and 0 bases from J, with 9 bases between. There are 15 residues in the CDR3. Per the germline V gene, CDR1 is SGDLS and CDR2 is YYNGEE. As DNA, the CDR3 is TGTGCCAGCAGCGTTGGGGGAAATAGCAATCAGCCCCAGCATTTT. It translates to CASSVGGNSNQPQHF.

The chain couples TRBV6-5 to TRBJ1-1; the D gene is possibly TRBD1 (5 bases). This CDR3 is 13 amino acids long. Germline loops: CDR1 MNHEY, CDR2 SVGAGI. The V end was cut by 6 bases, the J end by 3 bases, with 11 bases between. The CDR3 DNA reads as TGTGCCAGCAGGTCAATAGGGGACACTGAAGCTTTCTTT. Amino acid sequence: CASRSIGDTEAFF.

The chain links TRBV6-1 to TRBJ1-2; 11 nucleotides agree with TRBD1. J gave up 7 bases and V 6 bases, and 7 bases lay outside the gene matches. Germline CDR1 and CDR2: MNHNS and SASEGT. This CDR3 spans 14 amino acids. Written as DNA, the CDR3 is TGTGCCAGCAGCCGGACAGGGGGCGCGGTTGGCTACACCTTC. Translated: CASSRTGGAVGYTF.

The rearrangement joins TRBV5-4 to TRBJ2-7, with 7 bases that match TRBD2. The CDR3 totals 14 residues. Germline V CDR1 and CDR2: SGHNT, YYREEE (reference sequence). The junction had 8 bases not matched to a gene; V was cut back by 2 bases and J by 6 bases. CDR3 in DNA: TGTGCCAGCAGCTTTGGGACTACTCTTACCGAGCAGTACTTC. As protein: CASSFGTTLTEQYF.

This rearrangement joins TRBV28 to TRBJ1-2, with D possibly being TRBD1 (5 bases). The germline V gene encodes CDR1 MDHEN and CDR2 SYDVKM. There are 16 residues in the CDR3. Trimming took 6 bases from V and 4 from J, leaving 21 bases between them. Written as DNA, the CDR3 is TGTGCCAGCAGGAGTCCCACGCGTGCAGGGACCTATGGCTACACCTTC. It is translated as CASRSPTRAGTYGYTF.